A single sample is the source of the 26 T cell receptor beta chains below, sequenced in a study of cytomegalovirus exposure and HLA in healthy donors. The study ran its PCR with 60 Vbeta and 13 Jbeta primers. Produced via immunoSEQ multiplex PCR; TCRdb's table is partial and in-frame only. The sample has around 110,000 clones, around 60% seen once. Sample: PBMCs. The receptors shown here come from a woman in her thirties or forties in good health and CMV-seropositive.

The gene calls are TRBV4-1 and TRBJ2-5, with D possibly matching TRBD1 (6 bases). The DNA end lines up better with TRBJ2-7; the J call may be wrong. Per the germline V gene, CDR1 is MGHRA and CDR2 is YSYEKL. CDR3 size: 15 residues. This CDR3 reads CASSQGAQGQVEQYF. The CDR3 DNA is TGCGCCAGCAGCCAAGGGGCGCAGGGGCAGGTCGAGCAGTACTTC.

The V gene is TRBV7-8, the J gene TRBJ2-1, with TRBD1 identical over 8 bases. Trimming cost V 6 bases and J 2 bases; bases outside gene matches: 9. The CDR3 contains 16 residues. In germline, CDR1 is SGHVS, CDR2 FQNEAQ. CDR3 DNA sequence: TGTGCCAGCAGACCCCGGGACAGGAACACCTACAATGAGCAGTTCTTC. Protein product: CASRPRDRNTYNEQFF.

The J gene is TRBJ1-2, the V gene TRBV4-2, with 10 nucleotides matching TRBD1. V was pared by 1 base and J by 0 bases, with 8 bases of the junction left unmatched. Germline assignment: CDR1 LGHNA and CDR2 YNFKEQ. The CDR3 totals 18 residues. CDR3 nucleotides: TGTGCCAGCAGCCAAGGGGAGTGGGACAGGGGAACTAACTATGGCTACACCTTC. Translation: CASSQGEWDRGTNYGYTF.

V is TRBV27 and J is TRBJ2-1; 7 bases match TRBD2. Unmatched junction bases numbered 14, after V lost 0 bases and J lost 9 bases. CDR3 length: 17 amino acids. Germline lookup yields CDR1 MNHEY and CDR2 SMNVEV (reference sequence). The CDR3 nucleotides are TGTGCCAGCAGTTTATCGGGGGGACTAAATGTCGGAAGTGAGCAGTTCTTC. This gives the protein CASSLSGGLNVGSEQFF.

CDR3 region: CASSSILAGVGMYEQYF. The CDR3 DNA follows: TGTGCCAGCAGCTCGATCCTAGCGGGAGTGGGCATGTACGAGCAGTACTTC. This chain joins TRBV5-6 and TRBJ2-7; 10 nucleotides agree with TRBD2. This CDR3 is 17 amino acids long. Losses at the gene ends were 3 bases for V and 4 bases for J; bases not matched to a gene: 13. Per germline, CDR1 SGHDT and CDR2 YYEEEE.

V gene TRBV28 combines with J gene TRBJ1-2; 8 bases are shared with TRBD1. There are 12 residues in the CDR3. The V gene's germline CDR1 is MDHEN and CDR2 SYDVKM. V lost 6 bases and J lost 7; bases outside the gene matches: 4. The CDR3 DNA reads as TGTGCCAGCAGCCGGACAGGGTTTGGCTACACCTTC. Amino acids: CASSRTGFGYTF.

In its sample, this clone was seen a few times. The V gene is TRBV28, the J gene TRBJ1-2; 9 bases agree with TRBD1. This CDR3 is 15 amino acids long. Germline V gene data show CDR1 as MDHEN and CDR2 as SYDVKM. V gave up 8 bases and J gave up 7 bases; unmatched junction bases: 14. CDR3 protein: CASLAQGAFEGGYTF. In nucleotides, the CDR3 is TGTGCCAGCCTCGCACAGGGGGCCTTTGAAGGTGGCTACACCTTC.

This clone appeared a few times. The chain is built from TRBV6-5 and TRBJ1-6; D ambiguous. The V end lost 5 bases, the J end lost 9 bases, and 14 bases lay between the germline ends. This CDR3 is 14 amino acids long. CDR1 is MNHEY and CDR2 is SVGAGI in the germline V gene. CDR3 DNA sequence: TGTGCCAGCAGTGAGAGCGGGGTTACTTCACCCCTCCACTTT. Translation: CASSESGVTSPLHF.

This clone has more than one count but fewer than ten. This chain uses TRBV6-1 with TRBJ2-1; no firm D call. V gave up 3 bases and J gave up 8 bases, with 8 bases separating them. This CDR3 has 12 residues. CDR1 is MNHNS, CDR2 SASEGT, per germline. The CDR3 loop is CASSDQSDEQFF. CDR3 coding DNA: TGTGCCAGCAGTGATCAGTCTGATGAGCAGTTCTTC.

This sequence joins TRBV7-9 and TRBJ2-1; TRBD2 matches at 13 bases. CDR1 is SEHNR and CDR2 is FQNEAQ in the germline V gene (reference sequence). The CDR3 sequence is 15 residues long. V was clipped by 5 bases and J by 6 bases; unmatched bases: 4. CDR3 bases: TGTGCCAGCAGCCCTGGGACTAGCGGGATCAATGAGCAGTTCTTC. Protein sequence: CASSPGTSGINEQFF.

The genes are TRBV6-5 and TRBJ1-5; 8 bases fit TRBD1. The CDR3 runs 15 residues. Germline loops: CDR1 MNHEY, CDR2 SVGAGI. Trimming took 0 bases from V and 6 from J; bases not matched to a gene: 4. CDR3 bases: TGTGCCAGCAGTTACTCGGGACAGGTCGGTCAGCCCCAGCATTTT. Its translation is CASSYSGQVGQPQHF.

The chain couples TRBV7-6 to TRBJ2-2; possible D gene TRBD2, 6 bases. Germline V gene sequence: CDR1 SGHVS, CDR2 FNYEAQ. V lost 3 bases and J lost 0, with 14 bases in between. There are 17 residues in the CDR3. Written as DNA, the CDR3 is TGTGCCAGCAGCTTTACAACTGGCGGGACGAACACCGGGGAGCTGTTTTTT. Amino acid sequence: CASSFTTGGTNTGELFF.

The count of this clone is one. The J gene is TRBJ1-4, the V gene TRBV2, with D possibly TRBD1 on 5 matching bases. The CDR3 has 16 amino acids. Per the germline V gene, CDR1 is SNHLY and CDR2 is FYNNEI. V lost 4 bases to trimming and J lost 7 bases, with 19 bases between them. The CDR3 DNA follows: TGTGCCAGCAGTGCCCAGGGAATTGGCTTGAGTGAAAAACTGTTTTTT. Translated, it gives CASSAQGIGLSEKLFF.

Note on this clone: At one end the junction does not follow the germline gene, possibly because of a read error. The rearrangement joins TRBV18 to TRBJ1-1; D call uncertain. Germline CDR1 KGHSH, CDR2 LQKENI. CDR3 size: 16 residues. The CDR3 spells CASSPSGYTRNTEAFF. Here the CDR3 DNA reads TGTGCCAGCTCACCGTCTGGTTATACCCGAAACACGGAAGCTTTCTTT.

The count of this clone is one. The rearrangement joins TRBV6-1 to TRBJ1-2, with 9 bases fitting TRBD1. V lost 2 bases to trimming and J lost 7 bases; unmatched junction nucleotides: 5. This CDR3 region has 14 residues. Per germline, CDR1 MNHNS and CDR2 SASEGT. CDR3 coding DNA: TGTGCCAGCAGTGAAACACAGGGGGCGCTTGGCTACACCTTC. Translated, it gives CASSETQGALGYTF.

The chain couples TRBV20-1 to TRBJ2-1; D gene unclear. From germline, CDR1 is DFQATT and CDR2 SNEGSKA (reference sequence). The germline V and J ends were trimmed by 6 bases and 10 bases, with 10 bases remaining between them. The CDR3 sequence is 10 residues long. This CDR3 is CSAIEEEQFF. The CDR3 coding sequence is TGCAGTGCCATTGAGGAGGAGCAGTTCTTC.

The rearrangement uses TRBV28 and TRBJ1-5, with D tentatively TRBD1 (5 bases). In germline, CDR1 is MDHEN, CDR2 SYDVKM. CDR3 length: 15 residues. Trimming left V 3 bases short and J 7 bases short, with 16 bases between. CDR3 sequence reads: CASSLSGGRGQPQHF. The CDR3 nucleotides are TGTGCCAGCAGTTTGTCTGGAGGTCGGGGGCAGCCCCAGCATTTT.

The chain has TRBV6-6 and TRBJ1-2; D may be TRBD1 (5 bases). CDR3 size: 14 residues. Germline V gene sequence: CDR1 MNHNY, CDR2 SVGAGI (reference sequence). Between the trimmed V and J ends, which lost 2 bases and 4 bases, there was a span of 11 bases. The DNA for the CDR3 is TGTGCCAGCAGTTACCCCGGGGGGGGCTATGGCTACACCTTC. This gives the protein CASSYPGGGYGYTF.

V and J are TRBV5-1 and TRBJ1-2; the D is unclear. Per germline, CDR1 SGHRS and CDR2 YFSETQ. The CDR3 runs to 15 residues. With 0 bases removed from V and 6 bases from J, the gap between germline ends came to 15 bases. The CDR3 sequence: CASSLAGRLLDGYTF. As DNA, the CDR3 is TGCGCCAGCAGCTTGGCTGGCAGGCTGCTCGATGGCTACACCTTC.

This clone was observed a handful of times. The genes are TRBV7-6 and TRBJ2-1; perhaps TRBD2 as D (6 bases). CDR3 size: 13 residues. CDR1 SGHVS and CDR2 FNYEAQ come from the germline V gene. V was clipped by 3 bases and J by 5 bases, with 8 bases between them. DNA of the CDR3: TGTGCCAGCAGCTTCTCGGGGGACAATGAGCAGTTCTTC. Protein product: CASSFSGDNEQFF.

This sequence joins TRBV4-3 and TRBJ2-1; 13 nucleotides line up with TRBD2. V lost 8 bases to trimming and J lost 5 bases; unmatched junction nucleotides: 6. Germline assignment: CDR1 LGHNA and CDR2 YSLEER. This CDR3 is 15 amino acids long. CDR3 amino acids: CASRTSGRRNNEQFF. The CDR3 region has the DNA TGCGCCAGCCGGACTAGCGGGAGACGAAACAATGAGCAGTTCTTC.

The chain employs TRBV2 and TRBJ1-4; 9 bases match TRBD1. After removal of 3 bases from V and 5 bases from J, the junction contained 1 base not matched to a gene. Germline-derived CDR1 and CDR2 are SNHLY and FYNNEI. This CDR3 spans 14 amino acids. CDR3 region: CASSEGTGNEKLFF. CDR3 bases: TGTGCCAGCAGTGAGGGGACAGGGAATGAAAAACTGTTTTTT. The full variable domain, rest sourced from reference TRBV2 and TRBJ1-4, is EPEVTQTPSHQVTQMGQEVILRCVPISNHLYFYWYRQILGQKVEFLVSFYNNEISEKSEIFDDQFSVERPDGSNFTLKIRSTKLEDSAMYFCASSEGTGNEKLFFGSGTQLSVL.

The gene calls are TRBV7-9 and TRBJ1-2; D is perhaps TRBD1 (6 bases). The CDR3 length is 13 residues. Trimming shortened V by 1 base and J by 5 bases, and 8 bases separated the two germline ends. Per the germline V gene, CDR1 is SEHNR and CDR2 is FQNEAQ (reference sequence). The CDR3 region is CASSLGQEYGYTF. The DNA for the CDR3 is TGTGCCAGCAGCTTAGGACAGGAGTATGGCTACACCTTC. Full variable domain (missing parts from reference TRBV7-9 and TRBJ1-2): DTGVSQNPRHKITKRGQNVTFRCDPISEHNRLYWYRQTLGQGPEFLTYFQNEAQLEKSRLLSDRFSAERPKGSFSTLEIQRTEQGDSAMYLCASSLGQEYGYTFGSGTRLTVV.

The genes are TRBV28 and TRBJ2-7; D perhaps matches TRBD1 (6 bases). The V end lost 6 bases, the J end lost 7 bases, and 37 bases lay between the germline ends. CDR3 length equals 20 residues. Germline lookup yields CDR1 MDHEN and CDR2 SYDVKM. CDR3 in DNA: TGTGCCAGCAGCCCCAACGCAGCTAATTATCGACAGGAGACCCCCTTTGAGCAGTACTTC. It is translated as CASSPNAANYRQETPFEQYF.

This clone was seen only a few times. This chain uses TRBV6-1 with TRBJ1-1; D remains unclear. Trimming cost V 1 base and J 2 bases, with 8 bases left between them. The CDR3 extends over 14 amino acids. CDR1 and CDR2 (germline): MNHNS, SASEGT. DNA of the CDR3: TGTGCCAGCAGTGAAGGGGAGGCTAACACTGAAGCTTTCTTT. Protein: CASSEGEANTEAFF.

V is TRBV9 and J is TRBJ2-3; TRBD2 agrees at 11 bases. V gave up 7 bases and J gave up 0 bases; unmatched junction bases: 4. Germline-derived CDR1 and CDR2 are SGDLS and YYNGEE. The CDR3 consists of 15 residues. The CDR3 loop reads CASGGTSGSTDTQYF. For the CDR3, the DNA is TGTGCCAGCGGAGGGACTAGCGGCAGCACAGATACGCAGTATTTT.